This T cell receptor (beta chain) was profiled in a study of T-cell reconstitution after alpha-beta-depleted transplantation in children. Study-wide points: Alpha-beta T cells about two months after transplant reportedly derived from several hundred expanded graft clones. In some patients, recipient T cells and intrathymic progenitors surviving conditioning explained high day-60 diversity. At one year after transplant, newly produced T cells mostly accounted for T-cell counts and diversity.

The CDR3 is 13 amino acids. V was pared by 2 bases and J by 7 bases, with 11 bases between. This clonotype came up many times. Its matching antigen is unknown. Unique molecular identifiers were used to barcode this TCRbeta library. TCRdb independently ran MiXCR on the PCR reads; one entry per CDR3 protein. The sample includes approximately 520,000 distinct CDR3 sequences, 9.5% to 12% of them seen just once. The sample in question was PBMCs, mostly from graft donor cells, obtained 180 days after TCRalphabeta/CD19-depleted stem cell transplant. The TCR originated in a female patient aged 2 to 10 who had a stem cell transplant for aplastic anemia, so the T cells may come from the graft donor. V is TRBV12-3 or TRBV12-4 and J is TRBJ1-2; D not certain. CDR3 loop: CASSLSGVGGYTF. For the CDR3, the DNA is TGTGCCAGCAGTTTATCCGGTGTTGGTGGCTACACCTTC.